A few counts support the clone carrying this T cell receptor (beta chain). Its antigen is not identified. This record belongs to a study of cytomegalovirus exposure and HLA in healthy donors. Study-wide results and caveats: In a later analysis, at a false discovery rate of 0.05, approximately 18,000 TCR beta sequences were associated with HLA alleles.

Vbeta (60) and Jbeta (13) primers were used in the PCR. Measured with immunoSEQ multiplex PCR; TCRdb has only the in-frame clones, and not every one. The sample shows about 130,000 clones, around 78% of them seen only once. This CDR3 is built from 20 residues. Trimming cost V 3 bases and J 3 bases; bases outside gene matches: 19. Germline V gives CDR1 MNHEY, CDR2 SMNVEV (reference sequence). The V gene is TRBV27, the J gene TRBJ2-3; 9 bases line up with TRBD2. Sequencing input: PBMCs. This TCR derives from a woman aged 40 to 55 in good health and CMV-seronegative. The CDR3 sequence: CASSFLSGRGGSYSTDTQYF. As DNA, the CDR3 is TGTGCCAGCAGTTTTTTATCGGGGCGGGGGGGCTCTTATTCTACAGATACGCAGTATTTT.